The 24 T cell receptor beta chains reported below all come from one sample, sequenced in a study of radiotherapy plus CTLA-4 blockade in lung cancer. Some clones are missing from TCRdb's copy, which holds only in-frame ones; the method was immunoSEQ multiplex PCR. The sample has fewer than 55,000 clones; roughly 85% are singletons. The sequenced sample was peripheral blood, obtained from a patient treated with radiotherapy plus ipilimumab. The receptor set was obtained from a human donor with non-small cell lung cancer whose response to radiotherapy plus ipilimumab could not be evaluated.

V and J are TRBV6-1 and TRBJ1-5; 8 nucleotides agree with TRBD1. The CDR3 sequence is 17 residues long. V lost 4 bases and J lost 6; bases outside the gene matches: 14. Germline CDR1 and CDR2: MNHNS and SASEGT. CDR3 sequence: CASSGGQGLTRRQPQHF. CDR3 sequence (DNA): TGTGCCAGCAGTGGAGGACAGGGATTAACTCGTCGTCAGCCCCAGCATTTT.

The rearrangement links TRBV18 to TRBJ1-5, with D possibly matching TRBD1 (5 bases). From germline, CDR1 is KGHSH and CDR2 LQKENI. The CDR3 extends over 14 amino acids. Trimming removed 3 bases from V and 4 bases from J, with 10 bases in between. This chain's CDR3 is CASSPAGQNQPQHF. CDR3 in DNA: TGTGCCAGCTCACCGGCAGGGCAGAATCAGCCCCAGCATTTT. Drawing the rest from reference TRBV18 and TRBJ1-5, the complete variable domain is NAGVMQNPRHLVRRRGQEARLRCSPMKGHSHVYWYRQLPEEGLKFMVYLQKENIIDESGMPKERFSAEFPKEGPSILRIQQVVRGDSAAYFCASSPAGQNQPQHFGDGTRLSIL.

The CDR3 coding sequence is TGTGCCAGTACTTTCAGCGCACAGGGGACGGGAAACACCATATATTTT. Translated: CASTFSAQGTGNTIYF. The V and J genes are TRBV19 and TRBJ1-3; 7 nucleotides agree with TRBD1. Trimming at V came to 7 bases and at J to 4 bases, leaving 13 bases not matched to a gene. The CDR3 contains 16 residues. Germline CDR1 and CDR2: LNHDA and SQIVND (reference sequence).

The V and J genes are TRBV27 and TRBJ1-2; 7 positions agree with TRBD1. Trimming took 6 bases from V and 3 from J; bases not matched to a gene: 4. The germline CDR1 and CDR2 sequences are MNHEY and SMNVEV (reference sequence). CDR3 length: 13 amino acids. The CDR3 sequence is CASRRGQDYGYTF. The CDR3 coding sequence is TGTGCCAGCAGAAGAGGACAGGACTATGGCTACACCTTC.

This clone was seen only once. For the CDR3, the DNA is TGTGCCAGCAGCCCGGGACTAGCGGGCGATGAGCAGTTCTTC. Translation gives CASSPGLAGDEQFF. This chain uses TRBV7-8 with TRBJ2-1; 12 nucleotides agree with TRBD2. Germline CDR1 reads SGHVS; CDR2 reads FQNEAQ. V trimming: 5 bases; J trimming: 8 bases; junction bases outside the gene matches: 4. The CDR3 has 14 amino acids.

The chain carries TRBV9 and TRBJ1-4, with 7 bases fitting TRBD1. The J segment lost 3 bases and the V segment lost 4 bases, leaving 9 bases of the junction unmatched. The CDR3 loop spans 16 amino acids. Germline lookup yields CDR1 SGDLS and CDR2 YYNGEE. CDR3 nucleotide sequence: TGTGCCAGCAGCCCCCTCCCGGGACAGTCTAATGAAAAACTGTTTTTT. The encoded protein is CASSPLPGQSNEKLFF.

The chain carries TRBV7-2 and TRBJ1-2; 9 nucleotides line up with TRBD1. The CDR3 sequence is 15 residues long. Germline CDR1 reads SGHTA; CDR2 reads FQGNSA. J gave up 9 bases and V 5 bases, and 13 bases lay outside the gene matches. This CDR3 is CASSHPGQGGSRYTF. The CDR3 DNA sequence: TGTGCCAGCAGCCACCCGGGACAGGGAGGGTCTCGCTACACCTTC.

V gene TRBV28 combines with J gene TRBJ2-5; 9 bases match TRBD1. V trimming: 4 bases; J trimming: 1 base; junction bases outside the gene matches: 7. The CDR3 length is 16 residues. Per germline, CDR1 MDHEN and CDR2 SYDVKM. The CDR3: CASSSRTGALQETQYF. CDR3 DNA sequence: TGTGCCAGCAGTTCACGGACAGGGGCCCTCCAAGAGACCCAGTACTTC. The whole variable domain, remainder taken from reference TRBV28 and TRBJ2-5, is DVKVTQSSRYLVKRTGEKVFLECVQDMDHENMFWYRQDPGLGLRLIYFSYDVKMKEKGDIPEGYSVSREKKERFSLILESASTNQTSMYLCASSSRTGALQETQYFGPGTRLLVL.

Of note for this clone: Other DNA sequences in this specimen translate into the identical CDR3. The CDR3 sequence is CASSLSRGNEQFF. CDR3 DNA sequence: TGTGCCAGCAGCTTGAGCAGGGGCAATGAGCAGTTCTTC. The V and J genes are TRBV7-2 and TRBJ2-1, with D maybe TRBD1 (6 bases). In germline, CDR1 is SGHTA, CDR2 FQGNSA. The V gene lost 3 bases and the J gene lost 6 bases, with 9 bases spanning the gap. The CDR3 runs 13 residues.

The J gene is TRBJ2-3, the V gene TRBV4-2; TRBD1 matches 7 bases. Looked up from germline, CDR1 is LGHNA and CDR2 is YNFKEQ. CDR3 length: 17 residues. The V and J ends lost 4 bases and 2 bases, in that order; junction bases with no gene match: 12. For the CDR3, the DNA is TGTGCCAGCAGCCCGAAGAAGTGGGACAGTTCCACAGATACGCAGTATTTT. Amino acid sequence: CASSPKKWDSSTDTQYF.

The chain uses TRBV12-5 and TRBJ1-6, with TRBD1 matching over 7 bases. The CDR3 runs to 14 residues. Germline loops: CDR1 LGHNT, CDR2 FRNRAP. DNA of the CDR3: TGTGCCCGAAGGGGGCCGTTGCTTAATTCACCCCTCCACTTT. It yields the protein CARRGPLLNSPLHF. The full variable domain, its missing parts supplied by reference TRBV12-5 and TRBJ1-6, is DARVTQTPRHKVTEMGQEVTMRCQPILGHNTVFWYRQTMMQGLELLAYFRNRAPLDDSGMPKDRFSAEMPDATLATLKIQPSEPRDSAVYFCARRGPLLNSPLHFGNGTRLTVT.

The CDR3 here is CASSPSRETQYF. The CDR3 coding sequence is TGTGCCAGCAGCCCATCGCGGGAGACCCAGTACTTC. The chain links TRBV7-9 to TRBJ2-5; D call uncertain. The CDR3 runs 12 residues. Germline-derived CDR1 and CDR2 are SEHNR and FQNEAQ (reference sequence). Trimming pared 5 bases from V and 5 bases from J, leaving 9 bases between.

The chain couples TRBV28 to TRBJ2-5, with 9 bases matching TRBD2. The CDR3 has 16 residues. V lost 2 bases to trimming and J lost 0 bases; unmatched junction nucleotides: 4. Germline V CDR1 and CDR2: MDHEN, SYDVKM. CDR3 region: CASSLETSGYQETQYF. The CDR3 nucleotides read TGTGCCAGCAGTTTAGAGACTAGCGGATACCAAGAGACCCAGTACTTC.

V is TRBV7-8 and J is TRBJ2-1; D ambiguous. This CDR3 has 16 residues. Trimming took 4 bases from V and 2 from J, leaving 15 bases between them. From germline, CDR1 is SGHVS and CDR2 FQNEAQ. For the CDR3, the DNA is TGTGCCAGCAGCTCCAGAGAGGCGTCTACCTACAATGAGCAGTTCTTC. Translated: CASSSREASTYNEQFF.

The chain combines TRBV15 with TRBJ2-5; D possibly corresponds to TRBD1 (5 bases). CDR3 size: 13 residues. Germline V gene lookup returns CDR1 LNHNV and CDR2 YYDKDF (reference sequence). Between the trimmed V and J ends, which lost 0 bases and 9 bases, there was a span of 11 bases. The CDR3 region is CATSRDLKTAQYF. The CDR3 coding sequence is TGTGCCACCAGCAGAGATCTCAAGACAGCCCAGTACTTC.

The chain employs TRBV18 and TRBJ1-4; possible D gene TRBD1, 5 bases. Trimming shortened V by 2 bases and J by 3 bases, and 10 bases separated the two germline ends. The CDR3 covers 15 residues. From germline, CDR1 is KGHSH and CDR2 LQKENI. This CDR3 reads CASSPLAGPNEKLFF. CDR3 in DNA: TGTGCCAGCTCACCATTGGCGGGGCCTAATGAAAAACTGTTTTTT.

The chain employs TRBV6-6 and TRBJ2-3; maybe TRBD2 (5 bases). Germline CDR1 is MNHNY and CDR2 is SVGAGI (reference sequence). This CDR3 has 16 amino acids. V shed 2 bases and J shed 2 bases, with 14 bases lying between them. The chain's CDR3 is CASSYPQADPTDTQYF. In DNA form, the CDR3 reads TGTGCCAGCAGTTACCCACAAGCGGACCCCACAGATACGCAGTATTTT.

The CDR3 coding sequence is TGTGCCAGCAGCGCAGGGTCAGCGGGAGTAGGGAATGAGCAGTTCTTC. It codes for CASSAGSAGVGNEQFF. This chain links TRBV9 with TRBJ2-1, with 8 bases identical to TRBD2. The length of the CDR3 is 16 residues. The germline CDR1 and CDR2 sequences are SGDLS and YYNGEE. Losses at the gene ends were 3 bases for V and 7 bases for J; bases not matched to a gene: 12.

The chain uses TRBV4-1 and TRBJ1-2, with TRBD1 matching 9 bases. In germline, CDR1 is MGHRA, CDR2 YSYEKL. The CDR3 spans 16 residues. J gave up 5 bases and V 2 bases, and 9 bases lay outside the gene matches. CDR3 DNA: TGCGCCAGCAGCCAAAGTGCGACCGGGACAGGGTATGGCTACACCTTC. Protein: CASSQSATGTGYGYTF.

The table lists this clone with a few counts. The rearrangement joins TRBV2 to TRBJ2-3, with 7 positions matching TRBD2. The CDR3 loop spans 13 amino acids. Looked up from germline, CDR1 is SNHLY and CDR2 is FYNNEI. After removal of 4 bases from V and 7 bases from J, the junction contained 5 bases not matched to a gene. CDR3: CASSGIAGNTQYF. The DNA for the CDR3 is TGTGCCAGCAGTGGGATAGCGGGCAATACGCAGTATTTT. The whole variable domain, filled in from reference TRBV2 and TRBJ2-3, reads EPEVTQTPSHQVTQMGQEVILRCVPISNHLYFYWYRQILGQKVEFLVSFYNNEISEKSEIFDDQFSVERPDGSNFTLKIRSTKLEDSAMYFCASSGIAGNTQYFGPGTRLTVL.

The V gene is TRBV6-4, the J gene TRBJ2-2, with TRBD1 as a possible D gene (5 bases). V was pared by 6 bases and J by 0 bases, with 8 bases between. Germline CDR1 is MRHNA and CDR2 is SNTAGT. The CDR3 runs 14 residues. This CDR3 is CASSGQANTGELFF. DNA of the CDR3: TGTGCCAGCAGCGGACAAGCGAACACCGGGGAGCTGTTTTTT.

The CDR3 DNA follows: TGTGCCAGCAGCTCGCCGGGACTAGGGGTTTCCTACGAGCAGTACTTC. Encoded protein: CASSSPGLGVSYEQYF. J is TRBJ2-7 and V is TRBV7-2; 8 positions match TRBD2. This CDR3 spans 16 amino acids. Unmatched junction bases numbered 9, after V lost 4 bases and J lost 1 base. Germline V gene lookup returns CDR1 SGHTA and CDR2 FQGNSA.

J is TRBJ1-5 and V is TRBV6-6; 8 bases are shared with TRBD1. The CDR3 consists of 15 residues. The ends lost 2 bases at V and 3 bases at J; junction bases unmatched: 3. Germline loops: CDR1 MNHNY, CDR2 SVGAGI (reference sequence). The CDR3 DNA sequence: TGTGCCAGCAGTTACGGGGGACAGGCCAATCAGCCCCAGCATTTT. Its translation is CASSYGGQANQPQHF.

The rearrangement uses TRBV9 and TRBJ2-6, with D tentatively TRBD2 (5 bases). The CDR3 runs 15 residues. CDR1 is SGDLS and CDR2 is YYNGEE in the germline V gene. Trimming pared 1 base from V and 4 bases from J, leaving 9 bases between. In nucleotides, the CDR3 is TGTGCCAGCAGCGTAACTAGTTCCGGGGCCAACGTCCTGACTTTC. Protein sequence: CASSVTSSGANVLTF.